This entry lists 30 T cell receptor beta chains sequenced from one sample in a study of blood T cell repertoires in COVID-19 (dated by TCRdb to 2019 to 2021). Library generation was performed with the immunoSEQ multiplex PCR assay. Drawn from immuneACCESS, this table holds only the in-frame rearrangements with V and J called that TCRdb kept. Clones are partly lost; checked studies trace under half to an unresolved V gene and leave the rest unexplained. The sample includes 60,000 or so clones, with approximately 90% observed a single time. Around an eighth of the sample belongs to the ten largest clones. The material sequenced was peripheral blood. The receptors here all came from a woman aged 55-70 years with active COVID-19.

The chain employs TRBV5-6 and TRBJ2-7, with a tentative D call TRBD1 (5 bases). V lost 0 bases, J lost 0 bases, and 16 bases lay in between. Germline loops: CDR1 SGHDT, CDR2 YYEEEE. The CDR3 is made up of 17 amino acids. This CDR3 reads CASSLGGSPFVSYEQYF. The CDR3 DNA follows: TGTGCCAGCAGCTTGGGGGGCAGTCCCTTTGTCTCCTACGAGCAGTACTTC.

The sample holds one count of this clone. V gene TRBV12-5 combines with J gene TRBJ2-3; D perhaps matches TRBD2 (6 bases). The germline V gene has CDR1 LGHNT and CDR2 FRNRAP. The CDR3 runs 18 residues. V was cut by 4 bases and J by 0 bases, with 20 bases left in between. CDR3 DNA sequence: TGTGCTAGTGGTTCGGGATTATGGCCCGGAGGGAGCACAGATACGCAGTATTTT. This gives the protein CASGSGLWPGGSTDTQYF.

The genes are TRBV6-6 and TRBJ2-3; 7 bases match TRBD2. The CDR3 consists of 16 residues. Germline loops: CDR1 MNHNY, CDR2 SVGAGI (reference sequence). Germline trimming cut 7 bases from V and 2 bases from J; bases unmatched to any gene: 12. The DNA for the CDR3 is TGTGCCAGCAAACCGGGGGGAGTTTCGCCCACAGATACGCAGTATTTT. This gives the protein CASKPGGVSPTDTQYF.

This clone appeared a few times. V is TRBV7-9 and J is TRBJ1-5; possibly TRBD1 for D (5 bases). This CDR3 is 17 amino acids long. Germline-derived CDR1 and CDR2 are SEHNR and FQNEAQ (reference sequence). Trimming shortened V by 5 bases and J by 1 base, and 18 bases separated the two germline ends. The CDR3 here is CASSIGEGTGSNQPQHF. Written as DNA, the CDR3 is TGTGCCAGCAGCATAGGGGAGGGGACGGGGAGCAATCAGCCCCAGCATTTT. Together with reference TRBV7-9 and TRBJ1-5, the CDR3 gives the full variable domain: DTGVSQNPRHKITKRGQNVTFRCDPISEHNRLYWYRQTLGQGPEFLTYFQNEAQLEKSRLLSDRFSAERPKGSFSTLEIQRTEQGDSAMYLCASSIGEGTGSNQPQHFGDGTRLSIL.

This chain connects TRBV5-1 to TRBJ2-7; 9 bases map to TRBD1. The CDR3 runs 14 residues. Trimming at V came to 2 bases and at J to 4 bases, leaving 4 bases not matched to a gene. Germline V gene data show CDR1 as SGHRS and CDR2 as YFSETQ. CDR3 DNA: TGCGCCAGCAGCTTCCGGGACAGGGCGTACGAGCAGTACTTC. This encodes CASSFRDRAYEQYF.

Only one count was recorded for this clone. This CDR3 reads CASSVQTGLRTGELFF. The CDR3 DNA reads TGTGCCAGCAGCGTACAGACAGGGTTGAGGACCGGGGAGCTGTTTTTT. The chain carries TRBV9 and TRBJ2-2; TRBD1 matches 7 bases. The length of the CDR3 is 16 residues. J gave up 5 bases and V 1 base, and 8 bases lay outside the gene matches. Looked up from germline, CDR1 is SGDLS and CDR2 is YYNGEE.

There are many counts of this clone. The chain's CDR3 is CASSPDSNYGYTF. The CDR3 DNA follows: TGTGCCAGCAGTCCTGACAGTAACTATGGCTACACCTTC. The chain has TRBV6-5 and TRBJ1-2; perhaps TRBD1 as D (5 bases). Trimming left V 5 bases short and J 1 base short, with 8 bases between. The CDR3 loop spans 13 amino acids. Germline V gene lookup returns CDR1 MNHEY and CDR2 SVGAGI.

This chain joins TRBV5-4 and TRBJ1-6; 10 bases fit TRBD1. CDR3 size: 15 residues. The V and J ends lost 4 bases and 7 bases, in that order; junction bases with no gene match: 5. Germline V gene lookup returns CDR1 SGHNT and CDR2 YYREEE (reference sequence). The CDR3 DNA sequence: TGTGCCAGCAGCACCGGGACAGGGGAAAATTCACCCCTCCACTTT. This gives the protein CASSTGTGENSPLHF.

In its sample, this clone was seen once. The chain has TRBV18 and TRBJ2-1, with D hard to call. V dropped 2 bases and J dropped 8 bases, with 10 bases sitting between them. This CDR3 region has 13 residues. CDR1 KGHSH and CDR2 LQKENI come from the germline V gene. CDR3 in amino acids: CASSPNYEDEQFF. The CDR3 DNA reads as TGTGCCAGCTCACCAAACTACGAGGATGAGCAGTTCTTC.

The rearrangement joins TRBV18 to TRBJ2-1, with a weak D call TRBD2 (5 bases). CDR3 length: 17 residues. V gave up 1 base and J gave up 4 bases, with 17 bases separating them. Germline V CDR1 and CDR2: KGHSH, LQKENI. This chain's CDR3 is CASSPRAGGSVYNEQFF. CDR3 coding DNA: TGTGCCAGCTCACCACGCGCTGGAGGCTCCGTTTACAATGAGCAGTTCTTC.

This chain joins TRBV7-6 and TRBJ2-2; possible D gene TRBD1, 5 bases. This CDR3 is 16 amino acids long. Trimming removed 1 base from V and 2 bases from J, with 11 bases in between. The germline gives CDR1 SGHVS, CDR2 FNYEAQ. Here the CDR3 reads CASSLVTGQNTGELFF. The CDR3 region has the DNA TGTGCCAGCAGCTTAGTCACCGGACAAAACACCGGGGAGCTGTTTTTT.

The V and J genes are TRBV27 and TRBJ2-1; 10 bases fit TRBD2. Germline-derived CDR1 and CDR2 are MNHEY and SMNVEV (reference sequence). The junction had 14 bases not matched to a gene; V was cut back by 8 bases and J by 7 bases. The CDR3 runs to 16 residues. The CDR3 region is CASSLTERGGRNEQFF. Written as DNA, the CDR3 is TGTGCCAGCTCCTTAACGGAGCGGGGGGGAAGGAATGAGCAGTTCTTC.

This clone was detected only once. The chain is built from TRBV6-2 or TRBV6-3 and TRBJ2-1, with a weak D call TRBD2 (5 bases). The germline CDR1 and CDR2 sequences are MNHEY and SVGEGT. The CDR3 length is 14 residues. With 2 bases removed from V and 8 bases from J, the gap between germline ends came to 13 bases. CDR3 sequence: CASSYDWETDEQFF. DNA for the CDR3: TGTGCCAGCAGTTACGACTGGGAGACCGATGAGCAGTTCTTC.

The chain recombines TRBV7-2 with TRBJ2-5, with TRBD2 identical over 14 bases. CDR3 length: 16 amino acids. Germline values: CDR1 SGHTA, CDR2 FQGNSA. The V and J ends lost 5 bases and 3 bases, in that order; junction bases with no gene match: 5. CDR3 nucleotides: TGTGCCAGCAGCACCCCGGGACTAGCGGGGGAAGAGACCCAGTACTTC. It is translated as CASSTPGLAGEETQYF. Drawing the rest from reference TRBV7-2 and TRBJ2-5, the complete variable domain is GAGVSQSPSNKVTEKGKDVELRCDPISGHTALYWYRQSLGQGLEFLIYFQGNSAPDKSGLPSDRFSAERTGGSVSTLTIQRTQQEDSAVYLCASSTPGLAGEETQYFGPGTRLLVL.

This clone occurred once. V and J are TRBV30 and TRBJ1-2; D call uncertain. Trimming removed 8 bases at V and 8 bases at J, with 15 bases between. This CDR3 contains 11 residues. Per the germline V gene, CDR1 is GTSNPN and CDR2 is SVGIG (reference sequence). The CDR3 is CALGGGLGYTF. CDR3 nucleotides: TGTGCCCTGGGTGGCGGGTTAGGCTACACCTTC.

V usage is TRBV4-1 and J usage is TRBJ2-6; 7 nucleotides match TRBD1. The CDR3 is 18 amino acids. J gave up 0 bases and V 1 base, and 6 bases lay outside the gene matches. Germline-derived CDR1 and CDR2 are MGHRA and YSYEKL. The CDR3 coding sequence is TGCGCCAGCAGCCAAGTGAACAGGGGCCTCTCTGGGGCCAACGTCCTGACTTTC. It is translated as CASSQVNRGLSGANVLTF.

The V and J genes are TRBV19 and TRBJ1-5; TRBD1 is a possible D gene (5 bases). The length of the CDR3 is 13 residues. The V end lost 7 bases, the J end lost 3 bases, and 10 bases lay between the germline ends. CDR1 is LNHDA and CDR2 is SQIVND in the germline V gene (reference sequence). Here the CDR3 reads CASNPGDNQPQHF. The DNA of the CDR3 is TGTGCCAGTAACCCGGGGGACAATCAGCCCCAGCATTTT.

This chain links TRBV5-4 with TRBJ2-3, with TRBD2 matching 11 bases. Trimming cost V 8 bases and J 1 base; bases outside gene matches: 6. The V gene's germline CDR1 is SGHNT and CDR2 YYREEE (reference sequence). CDR3 length: 15 residues. CDR3 bases: TGTGCCAGTTCGGGACTAGCGGTTCGCACAGATACGCAGTATTTT. Its protein is CASSGLAVRTDTQYF.

The V and J genes are TRBV5-6 and TRBJ2-7; TRBD1 aligns across 7 bases. Germline V lookup: CDR1 SGHDT, CDR2 YYEEEE. V lost 6 bases and J lost 4; bases outside the gene matches: 7. The CDR3 consists of 13 residues. The CDR3 here is CASTWGQSYEQYF. Written as DNA, the CDR3 is TGTGCCAGCACCTGGGGACAGTCTTACGAGCAGTACTTC.

The chain uses TRBV5-5 and TRBJ2-7; D possibly corresponds to TRBD1 (8 bases). V was cut by 4 bases and J by 0 bases, with 20 bases left in between. Germline loops: CDR1 SGHKS, CDR2 YYEKEE (reference sequence). This CDR3 comprises 17 residues. CDR3: CASSHRGGSYSSYEQYF. The DNA of the CDR3 is TGTGCCAGCAGCCACAGGGGGGGATCTTATAGCTCCTACGAGCAGTACTTC.

V is TRBV6-5 and J is TRBJ1-6; 11 bases match TRBD1. This CDR3 contains 16 residues. Germline V CDR1 and CDR2: MNHEY, SVGAGI. Trimming cost V 0 bases and J 10 bases; bases outside gene matches: 5. The CDR3 region has the DNA TGTGCCAGCAGTTACTCCGGACAGGGGGCGAGCTCACCCCTCCACTTT. It codes for CASSYSGQGASSPLHF.

The count of this clone is one. The genes are TRBV11-2 and TRBJ1-2, with 9 bases fitting TRBD1. This CDR3 spans 15 amino acids. CDR1 and CDR2 (germline): SGHAT, FQNNGV. Germline trimming cut 5 bases from V and 3 bases from J; bases unmatched to any gene: 7. The CDR3 loop reads CASSPGTGIDYGYTF. The CDR3 DNA follows: TGTGCCAGCAGCCCCGGGACAGGGATTGACTATGGCTACACCTTC.

The genes are TRBV25-1 and TRBJ1-4, with D perhaps TRBD1 (5 bases). The CDR3 covers 14 residues. Germline assignment: CDR1 MGHDK and CDR2 SYGVNS. Deletions cut 4 bases from V and 8 bases from J, with 14 bases between. The chain's CDR3 is CASSAYRGSEKLFF. The CDR3 nucleotides are TGTGCCAGCAGTGCCTACCGGGGGTCGGAAAAACTGTTTTTT.

The rearrangement uses TRBV7-2 and TRBJ1-2, with a weak D call TRBD1 (6 bases). The CDR3 runs to 13 residues. Germline CDR1 is SGHTA and CDR2 is FQGNSA. The V gene lost 1 base and the J gene lost 8 bases, with 11 bases spanning the gap. CDR3: CASSLGGGVGYTF. The CDR3 DNA reads TGTGCCAGCAGCTTAGGAGGGGGTGTCGGCTACACCTTC.

This chain uses TRBV6-5 with TRBJ1-5; the match to TRBD1 covers 7 bases. V lost 6 bases to trimming and J lost 1 base; unmatched junction nucleotides: 3. Germline-derived CDR1 and CDR2 are MNHEY and SVGAGI. The CDR3 has 14 amino acids. CDR3 bases: TGTGCCAGCAGCACGACAGGGAGCAATCAGCCCCAGCATTTT. Its protein is CASSTTGSNQPQHF.

CDR3: CASSKDRANGYEQYF. CDR3 in DNA: TGTGCCAGCAGCAAGGACAGGGCGAATGGATACGAGCAGTACTTC. The chain couples TRBV7-9 to TRBJ2-7; 8 nucleotides line up with TRBD1. The germline gives CDR1 SEHNR, CDR2 FQNEAQ (reference sequence). The junction had 10 bases not matched to a gene; V was cut back by 5 bases and J by 4 bases. The CDR3 runs to 15 residues.

This clone was found a few times. The V call is TRBV6-5, the J call TRBJ2-3; tentatively, D is TRBD1 (6 bases). Trimming cost V 0 bases and J 8 bases, with 15 bases left between them. This CDR3 region has 15 residues. Germline lookup yields CDR1 MNHEY and CDR2 SVGAGI. CDR3 sequence: CASSYSWDTQGTQYF. The CDR3 DNA is TGTGCCAGCAGTTACTCGTGGGACACCCAGGGTACGCAGTATTTT.

The genes are TRBV4-1 and TRBJ2-3, with TRBD1 matching 7 bases. Trimming at V came to 1 base and at J to 4 bases, leaving 5 bases not matched to a gene. The CDR3 sequence is 15 residues long. Germline CDR1 and CDR2: MGHRA and YSYEKL. The CDR3 DNA follows: TGCGCCAGCAGCCAAGGGACAGGTGCATCAGATACGCAGTATTTT. Its protein product is CASSQGTGASDTQYF.

The rearrangement uses TRBV12-3 or TRBV12-4 and TRBJ1-1, with D tentatively TRBD1 (5 bases). The CDR3 spans 13 residues. The ends were cut back, 3 bases at V and 5 bases at J, with 10 bases in the middle. The CDR3: CASSLGEGTEAFF. The CDR3 DNA follows: TGTGCCAGCAGTTTGGGGGAGGGGACTGAAGCTTTCTTT.

This chain connects TRBV3-1 (or the pseudogene TRBV3-2) to TRBJ1-6, with D possibly being TRBD1 (6 bases). The germline V gene has CDR1 LGHDT and CDR2 YNNKEL (reference sequence). This CDR3 is built from 14 residues. Trimming shortened V by 4 bases and J by 7 bases, and 11 bases separated the two germline ends. The chain's CDR3 is CASSPPQGNSPLHF. As DNA, the CDR3 is TGTGCCAGCAGCCCCCCGCAGGGGAATTCACCCCTCCACTTT.